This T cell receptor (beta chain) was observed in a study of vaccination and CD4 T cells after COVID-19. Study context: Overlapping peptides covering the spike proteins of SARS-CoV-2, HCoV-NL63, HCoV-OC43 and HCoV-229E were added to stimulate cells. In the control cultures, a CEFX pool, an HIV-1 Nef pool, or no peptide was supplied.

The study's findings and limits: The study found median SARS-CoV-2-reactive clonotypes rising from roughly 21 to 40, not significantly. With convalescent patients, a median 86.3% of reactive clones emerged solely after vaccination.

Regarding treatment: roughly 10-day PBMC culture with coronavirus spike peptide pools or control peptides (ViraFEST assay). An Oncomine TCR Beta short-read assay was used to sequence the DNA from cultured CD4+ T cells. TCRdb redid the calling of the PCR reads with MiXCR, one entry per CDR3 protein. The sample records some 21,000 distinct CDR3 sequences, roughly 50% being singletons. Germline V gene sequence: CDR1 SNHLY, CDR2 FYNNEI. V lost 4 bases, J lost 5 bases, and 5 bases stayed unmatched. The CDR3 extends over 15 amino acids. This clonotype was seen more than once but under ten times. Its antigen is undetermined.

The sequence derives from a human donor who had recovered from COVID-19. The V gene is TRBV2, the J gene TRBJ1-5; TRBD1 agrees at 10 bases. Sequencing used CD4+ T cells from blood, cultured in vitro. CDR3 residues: CASSGVTGGYQPQHF. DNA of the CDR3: TGTGCCAGCAGTGGCGTGACAGGGGGCTATCAGCCCCAGCATTTT.